Listed here are 21 T cell receptor beta chains from one sample, sequenced in a study of PD-1 blockade in classical Hodgkin lymphoma. After autologous stem cell transplantation all patients relapsed, and prior brentuximab vedotin exposure differed between cohorts. Generated by immunoSEQ multiplex PCR, the TCRdb table keeps only in-frame clones and is missing some. Among more than 60,000 clones listed, about 92% were seen once. The sample consisted of peripheral blood mononuclear cells (PBMCs), taken at baseline. These TCRs come from a human donor with classical Hodgkin lymphoma.

The chain employs TRBV19 and TRBJ2-3, with TRBD1 matching over 8 bases. Germline V gene data show CDR1 as LNHDA and CDR2 as SQIVND (reference sequence). V lost 5 bases to trimming and J lost 3 bases; unmatched junction nucleotides: 10. The CDR3 is made up of 16 amino acids. This CDR3 reads CASSALGQGKTDTQYF. As DNA, the CDR3 is TGTGCCAGTAGTGCTCTCGGACAGGGTAAGACAGATACGCAGTATTTT.

The V and J genes are TRBV7-9 and TRBJ1-3; D perhaps matches TRBD1 (6 bases). Trimming pared 5 bases from V and 1 base from J, leaving 15 bases between. CDR1 and CDR2 from the germline V gene are SEHNR and FQNEAQ (reference sequence). The CDR3 totals 16 residues. The CDR3 reads CASSPRGYWSGNTIYF. CDR3 DNA sequence: TGTGCCAGCAGCCCGAGGGGGTATTGGTCTGGAAACACCATATATTTT.

The chain employs TRBV29-1 and TRBJ2-5; unclear D gene. Germline lookup yields CDR1 SQVTM and CDR2 ANQGSEA. V was clipped by 3 bases and J by 2 bases, with 4 bases between them. The CDR3 runs to 11 residues. The CDR3 DNA reads as TGCAGCGTTGACATACAAGAGACCCAGTACTTC. Protein sequence: CSVDIQETQYF.

CDR3 nucleotide sequence: TGTGCCACCAAGACCGACCTGAGCACAGATACGCAGTATTTT. It encodes CATKTDLSTDTQYF. The chain joins TRBV10-3 to TRBJ2-3, with unresolved D. Germline lookup yields CDR1 ENHRY and CDR2 SYGVKD. The CDR3 has 14 amino acids. V dropped 10 bases and J dropped 0 bases, with 14 bases sitting between them.

The chain links TRBV11-2 to TRBJ2-7; TRBD1 is a possible D gene (6 bases). The germline gives CDR1 SGHAT, CDR2 FQNNGV. The CDR3 sequence is 15 residues long. The V end lost 1 base, the J end lost 3 bases, and 13 bases lay between the germline ends. This CDR3 is CASSLVGTSYYEQYF. CDR3 sequence (DNA): TGTGCCAGCAGCTTAGTGGGGACATCTTACTACGAGCAGTACTTC.

This rearrangement joins TRBV6-6 to TRBJ2-5, with 12 bases aligning to TRBD2. Germline V lookup: CDR1 MNHNY, CDR2 SVGAGI (reference sequence). The CDR3 totals 15 residues. Germline trimming cut 5 bases from V and 2 bases from J; bases unmatched to any gene: 3. DNA of the CDR3: TGTGCCAGCAGTCTAGCGGGGGGGAAACAAGAGACCCAGTACTTC. This sequence encodes CASSLAGGKQETQYF.

This chain joins TRBV2 and TRBJ1-5; no clear D gene. The CDR3 runs to 14 residues. The ends were cut back, 4 bases at V and 0 bases at J, with 7 bases in the middle. Germline CDR1 and CDR2: SNHLY and FYNNEI. The CDR3 DNA reads TGTGCCAGCAGTGGTCCAAATAGCAATCAGCCCCAGCATTTT. Translated: CASSGPNSNQPQHF.

CDR3 sequence: CASSLEYEQYF. The DNA for the CDR3 is TGTGCCAGCAGCTTAGAGTACGAGCAGTACTTC. This chain links TRBV7-8 with TRBJ2-7; D gene unclear. CDR3 length equals 11 residues. Trimming shortened V by 1 base and J by 4 bases, and 2 bases separated the two germline ends. Germline V lookup: CDR1 SGHVS, CDR2 FQNEAQ.

The chain recombines TRBV10-1 with TRBJ2-1, with 7 bases identical to TRBD2. From germline, CDR1 is WNHNN and CDR2 SYGVQD (reference sequence). The CDR3 loop spans 14 amino acids. Trimming cost V 0 bases and J 7 bases; bases outside gene matches: 3. The CDR3 DNA reads as TGCGCCAGCAGTGAGTCCGGGAGGAGGAATGAGCAGTTCTTC. Protein product: CASSESGRRNEQFF.

The V and J genes are TRBV6-5 and TRBJ2-3; the match to TRBD1 covers 9 bases. Germline CDR1 and CDR2: MNHEY and SVGAGI. V trimming: 2 bases; J trimming: 2 bases; junction bases outside the gene matches: 5. The CDR3 has 16 residues. The CDR3 DNA reads as TGTGCCAGCAGTTACGAAGGACAGGGGATCACAGATACGCAGTATTTT. Translating gives CASSYEGQGITDTQYF.

The chain links TRBV27 to TRBJ1-1; 9 nucleotides agree with TRBD1. After removal of 2 bases from V and 1 base from J, the junction contained 5 bases not matched to a gene. The germline gives CDR1 MNHEY, CDR2 SMNVEV (reference sequence). The length of the CDR3 is 16 residues. CDR3 region: CASSLRPGQGNTEAFF. For the CDR3, the DNA is TGTGCCAGCAGTTTACGACCGGGACAGGGGAACACTGAAGCTTTCTTT.

Turning to this clone: Other DNA sequences within the sample encode an identical CDR3. The chain uses TRBV27 and TRBJ2-1; no firm D call. In germline, CDR1 is MNHEY, CDR2 SMNVEV (reference sequence). There are 11 residues in the CDR3. The V end lost 5 bases, the J end lost 7 bases, and 6 bases lay between the germline ends. The CDR3 DNA reads TGTGCCAGCAGTCTAGGGAATGAGCAGTTCTTC. This encodes CASSLGNEQFF.

The chain carries TRBV7-8 and TRBJ2-1; D is unclear. The V and J ends lost 1 base and 3 bases respectively, with 13 bases between them. CDR3 length: 16 amino acids. The germline V gene encodes CDR1 SGHVS and CDR2 FQNEAQ. The CDR3 region is CASSLGSIGYYNEQFF. The CDR3 bases are TGTGCCAGCAGCTTAGGTTCGATCGGCTACTACAATGAGCAGTTCTTC.

The chain links TRBV6-1 to TRBJ1-2, with D perhaps TRBD1 (6 bases). With 10 bases removed from V and 2 bases from J, the gap between germline ends came to 14 bases. This CDR3 contains 13 residues. Germline V CDR1 and CDR2: MNHNS, SASEGT. CDR3 sequence: CATSLQGNYGYTF. In DNA form, the CDR3 reads TGTGCCACCTCCCTACAGGGCAACTATGGCTACACCTTC.

V is TRBV19 and J is TRBJ2-1, with TRBD2 identical over 10 bases. The CDR3 length is 15 residues. The V gene end was trimmed by 3 bases and the J gene end by 7 bases; junction bases not matched to a gene: 6. The V gene's germline CDR1 is LNHDA and CDR2 SQIVND (reference sequence). The CDR3 spells CASSMSGRAVNEQFF. In DNA, the CDR3 is TGTGCCAGTAGTATGAGCGGGAGGGCCGTGAATGAGCAGTTCTTC.

The V and J genes are TRBV5-1 and TRBJ1-2, with D maybe TRBD1 (5 bases). V gave up 4 bases and J gave up 3 bases, with 13 bases separating them. The CDR3 contains 14 residues. Germline V lookup: CDR1 SGHRS, CDR2 YFSETQ. In DNA form, the CDR3 reads TGCGCCAGCAGCCCAGGAGACAGCCACTATGGCTACACCTTC. Protein: CASSPGDSHYGYTF. Full variable domain (remainder filled in from reference TRBV5-1 and TRBJ1-2): KAGVTQTPRYLIKTRGQQVTLSCSPISGHRSVSWYQQTPGQGLQFLFEYFSETQRNKGNFPGRFSGRQFSNSRSEMNVSTLELGDSALYLCASSPGDSHYGYTFGSGTRLTVV.

In its sample, this clone was seen once. The V call is TRBV18, the J call TRBJ2-7; TRBD1 aligns across 7 bases. The ends lost 2 bases at V and 5 bases at J; junction bases unmatched: 12. CDR1 and CDR2 (germline): KGHSH, LQKENI. The CDR3 totals 16 residues. The CDR3 DNA follows: TGTGCCAGCTCACCATCCTTAACACAGGGGTACGACGAGCAGTACTTC. It translates to CASSPSLTQGYDEQYF.

This rearrangement joins TRBV11-1 to TRBJ2-1; D possibly corresponds to TRBD2 (6 bases). This CDR3 comprises 14 residues. CDR1 is SGHAT and CDR2 is FQDESV in the germline V gene (reference sequence). Trimming cost V 5 bases and J 3 bases, with 11 bases left between them. CDR3 amino acids: CASSPQGLYNEQFF. The DNA of the CDR3 is TGTGCCAGCAGCCCGCAGGGACTCTACAATGAGCAGTTCTTC.

V is TRBV5-6 and J is TRBJ2-5; D uncertain. The germline CDR1 and CDR2 sequences are SGHDT and YYEEEE. V shed 0 bases and J shed 5 bases, with 14 bases lying between them. CDR3 size: 15 residues. As DNA, the CDR3 is TGTGCCAGCAGCTTGGCCAATGAGAGGAATGAGACCCAGTACTTC. This gives the protein CASSLANERNETQYF. The variable domain in full, completed from reference TRBV5-6 and TRBJ2-5, reads DAGVTQSPTHLIKTRGQQVTLRCSPKSGHDTVSWYQQALGQGPQFIFQYYEEEERQRGNFPDRFSGHQFPNYSSELNVNALLLGDSALYLCASSLANERNETQYFGPGTRLLVL.

The chain joins TRBV6-1 to TRBJ1-2, with TRBD1 as a possible D gene (6 bases). Germline CDR1 is MNHNS and CDR2 is SASEGT. V was cut by 2 bases and J by 8 bases, with 12 bases left in between. CDR3 size: 13 residues. Written as DNA, the CDR3 is TGTGCCAGCAGTGAAAACAGGGAAGGAGGCTACACCTTC. Encoded protein: CASSENREGGYTF.

V is TRBV14 and J is TRBJ2-1; D is perhaps TRBD2 (7 bases). Trimming took 0 bases from V and 8 from J, leaving 17 bases between them. This CDR3 contains 16 residues. Germline V lookup: CDR1 SGHDN, CDR2 FVKESK. CDR3 in DNA: TGTGCCAGCAGCCAAGAGTGGGGCGGGGGCTGGGATGAGCAGTTCTTC. Translation: CASSQEWGGGWDEQFF.